Detailed here is one T cell receptor (beta chain). Authors' data handling: Amplification of reference gene primers was used by the study to estimate nucleated cell counts. TCRdb's table, derived via immunoSEQ multiplex PCR, lists solely in-frame clones and lacks some. V, J and clone size are taken as reported in that table, and D and trimming were inferred from the DNA itself. The sample holds 150,000 or so clones, about 80% seen once. This sample was included in a study of blood T cell repertoires in COVID-19. In the study overall: Donors in the United States, Italy and Spain gave samples during acute or convalescent COVID-19. Sample material is recorded as cDNA or gDNA derived from T cells, B-cell-depleted T cells, or PBMCs.

Germline-derived CDR1 and CDR2 are SGHDT and YYEEEE. Trimming cost V 2 bases and J 4 bases; bases outside gene matches: 16. This CDR3 contains 19 residues. The source of this sequence is a man in his 70s who had recovered from COVID-19. The V call is TRBV5-6, the J call TRBJ1-5; 9 nucleotides align to TRBD1. Sequencing was carried out using peripheral blood. CDR3 coding DNA: TGTGCCAGCAGCTTCCCGGGACAGGGAAGGTTTGAGGTGAATCAGCCCCAGCATTTT. The encoded protein is CASSFPGQGRFEVNQPQHF.